This T cell receptor (beta chain) was sequenced during a study of blood T cell repertoires in COVID-19. Turning to the study itself: Acute-phase and convalescent COVID-19 samples originated in the United States, Italy and Spain. Sources were T cells, B-cell-depleted T cells, or PBMCs; the material itself was cDNA or gDNA.

The CDR3 runs to 15 residues. Per the germline V gene, CDR1 is ENHRY and CDR2 is SYGVKD. Trimming removed 4 bases from V and 0 bases from J, with 12 bases in between. The repertoire was sequenced with immunoSEQ multiplex PCR; TCRdb's copy has only in-frame clones and lacks some. The sample lists 180,000 or so clones, 90% occurring once. The sequence came from a man in his fifties with acute or convalescent COVID-19. The sequencing sample was made of peripheral blood. The chain links TRBV10-3 to TRBJ1-2, with a weak D call TRBD1 (6 bases). In DNA form, the CDR3 reads TGTGCCATCAGTGGGACAGACCTAGCTAACTATGGCTACACCTTC. Translated, it gives CAISGTDLANYGYTF.